A single sample gave rise to the 12 T cell receptor beta chains below, sequenced in a study of cytotoxic CD8 clonotypes in ibrutinib-treated CLL. Measured with immunoSEQ multiplex PCR; TCRdb has only the in-frame clones, and not every one. This table holds tens of thousands of clones, just over 85% found once. The source was PBMCs, collected before ibrutinib treatment. These receptor sequences come from a human donor with chronic lymphocytic leukemia.

The J gene is TRBJ2-2, the V gene TRBV4-3, with 8 bases identical to TRBD2. With V trimmed by 4 bases and J by 7 bases, 5 bases remained unmatched. This CDR3 spans 14 amino acids. Germline V gene data show CDR1 as LGHNA and CDR2 as YSLEER. The CDR3 DNA follows: TGCGCCAGCAGCCGGACAAGCGGGAGCGGGGAGCTGTTTTTT. The encoded protein is CASSRTSGSGELFF.

V and J are TRBV28 and TRBJ1-4; 7 bases agree with TRBD1. The CDR3 is 14 amino acids. V gave up 7 bases and J gave up 8 bases; unmatched junction bases: 10. The germline V gene encodes CDR1 MDHEN and CDR2 SYDVKM. Here the CDR3 DNA reads TGTGCCAGCACCCGGACAGGAGGTTTGGAAAAACTGTTTTTT. This gives the protein CASTRTGGLEKLFF.

The V call is TRBV29-1, the J call TRBJ2-1; 9 bases are shared with TRBD2. The CDR3 is 16 amino acids. Germline lookup yields CDR1 SQVTM and CDR2 ANQGSEA. Trimming cost V 4 bases and J 1 base; bases outside gene matches: 8. The CDR3, as DNA: TGCAGCGTTGCTTGGGGCGGGAGGGGATCCTACAATGAGCAGTTCTTC. It is translated as CSVAWGGRGSYNEQFF.

CDR3 sequence (DNA): TGTGCCAGCAGCAAGGGACAGGGGTATGGCTACACCTTC. The encoded protein is CASSKGQGYGYTF. This chain joins TRBV5-8 and TRBJ1-2; 10 nucleotides align to TRBD1. The CDR3 spans 13 residues. Trimming at V came to 4 bases and at J to 5 bases, leaving 2 bases not matched to a gene. CDR1 is SGHTS, CDR2 YDEGEE, per germline.

The J gene is TRBJ2-3, the V gene TRBV28; weak D call: TRBD2 (6 bases). The CDR3 extends over 13 amino acids. CDR1 is MDHEN and CDR2 is SYDVKM in the germline V gene. V lost 6 bases to trimming and J lost 4 bases, with 11 bases between them. The CDR3 nucleotides are TGTGCCAGCAGGGAGGGTATTGCAGATACGCAGTATTTT. It specifies CASREGIADTQYF.

This chain uses TRBV30 with TRBJ1-3, with D unresolved. The CDR3 sequence is 15 residues long. Germline lookup yields CDR1 GTSNPN and CDR2 SVGIG (reference sequence). Trimming removed 4 bases at V and 0 bases at J, with 13 bases between. In nucleotides, the CDR3 is TGTGCCTGGACCCAACAGATTATCTCTGGAAACACCATATATTTT. Residues: CAWTQQIISGNTIYF.

A single count supports this clone. The V gene is TRBV27, the J gene TRBJ2-7, with D perhaps given as TRBD1 or TRBD2 (5 bases each). This CDR3 is built from 15 residues. Per the germline V gene, CDR1 is MNHEY and CDR2 is SMNVEV (reference sequence). V dropped 3 bases and J dropped 0 bases, with 12 bases sitting between them. CDR3: CASSFGRGASYEQYF. The CDR3, as DNA: TGTGCCAGCAGTTTCGGACGGGGCGCCTCCTACGAGCAGTACTTC.

This clone has just a few counts. The genes are TRBV6-1 and TRBJ1-1; D gene ambiguous. The CDR3 is 13 residues long. Germline V gene data show CDR1 as MNHNS and CDR2 as SASEGT. V was trimmed by 6 bases and J by 0 bases, leaving 8 bases between them. CDR3 protein: CASSRALNTEAFF. The CDR3 coding sequence is TGTGCCAGCAGCCGGGCCCTGAACACTGAAGCTTTCTTT.

The chain carries TRBV5-1 and TRBJ2-5; D is possibly TRBD1 (6 bases). The germline gives CDR1 SGHRS, CDR2 YFSETQ. CDR3 length: 18 residues. V lost 3 bases and J lost 2, with 23 bases in between. The CDR3 region is CASSWWTADSNVQETQYF. Written as DNA, the CDR3 is TGCGCCAGCAGCTGGTGGACAGCGGATTCTAATGTACAAGAGACCCAGTACTTC.

The chain links TRBV9 to TRBJ2-7; possible D gene TRBD2, 6 bases. CDR3 length equals 14 residues. Germline V CDR1 and CDR2: SGDLS, YYNGEE. The ends were cut back, 0 bases at V and 7 bases at J, with 14 bases in the middle. The DNA of the CDR3 is TGTGCCAGCAGCGTAGGTGGAGGGACGGGGGAGCAGTACTTC. Its translation is CASSVGGGTGEQYF.

The chain links TRBV4-2 to TRBJ2-2, with D uncertain. Trimming removed 0 bases from V and 1 base from J, with 6 bases in between. This CDR3 is 15 amino acids long. The V gene's germline CDR1 is LGHNA and CDR2 YNFKEQ. Written as DNA, the CDR3 is TGTGCCAGCAGCCAAGATTCCGGGAACACCGGGGAGCTGTTTTTT. This sequence encodes CASSQDSGNTGELFF.

The rearrangement links TRBV19 to TRBJ1-5; the match to TRBD1 covers 7 bases. This CDR3 spans 14 amino acids. The J segment lost 6 bases and the V segment lost 6 bases, leaving 8 bases of the junction unmatched. Germline V gene sequence: CDR1 LNHDA, CDR2 SQIVND (reference sequence). In nucleotides, the CDR3 is TGTGCCAGTAGACGACAGGGACAAGGTCAGCCCCAGCATTTT. Translated, it gives CASRRQGQGQPQHF.